Presented here are 24 T cell receptor beta chains from one specimen sequenced in a study of blood T cell repertoires in COVID-19. Sequenced by immunoSEQ multiplex PCR; TCRdb stores in-frame clones only, minus some. The sample has over 95,000 clones, roughly 80% seen once. Sequences were obtained from peripheral blood. These receptors originate from a woman aged 55-75 years with acute or convalescent COVID-19.

The chain carries TRBV30 and TRBJ1-1, with D tentatively TRBD1 (5 bases). The CDR3 has 14 residues. Trimming shortened V by 0 bases and J by 4 bases, and 12 bases separated the two germline ends. CDR1 is GTSNPN, CDR2 SVGIG, per germline (reference sequence). This CDR3 reads CAWSVGGRGTEAFF. DNA for the CDR3: TGTGCCTGGAGTGTGGGGGGTAGGGGCACTGAAGCTTTCTTT. Together with reference TRBV30 and TRBJ1-1, the CDR3 gives the full variable domain: SQTIHQWPATLVQPVGSPLSLECTVEGTSNPNLYWYRQAAGRGLQLLFYSVGIGQISSEVPQNLSASRPQDRQFILSSKKLLLSDSGFYLCAWSVGGRGTEAFFGQGTRLTVV.

CDR3 sequence reads: CASSSTGANSGNTIYF. CDR3 DNA: TGTGCCAGCAGCTCGACAGGGGCCAACTCTGGAAACACCATATATTTT. The rearrangement uses TRBV7-2 and TRBJ1-3, with 8 bases fitting TRBD1. V trimming: 4 bases; J trimming: 0 bases; junction bases outside the gene matches: 5. Germline CDR1 SGHTA, CDR2 FQGNSA. CDR3 size: 16 residues. Using reference TRBV7-2 and TRBJ1-3 for the parts outside the CDR3, the full variable domain is GAGVSQSPSNKVTEKGKDVELRCDPISGHTALYWYRQSLGQGLEFLIYFQGNSAPDKSGLPSDRFSAERTGGSVSTLTIQRTQQEDSAVYLCASSSTGANSGNTIYFGEGSWLTVV.

The genes are TRBV6-5 and TRBJ1-3, with D unclear. The CDR3 is made up of 14 amino acids. The V gene lost 6 bases and the J gene lost 0 bases, with 9 bases spanning the gap. The germline CDR1 and CDR2 sequences are MNHEY and SVGAGI. The CDR3 DNA reads TGTGCCAGCAGCCGAACTACCTCTGGAAACACCATATATTTT. Protein product: CASSRTTSGNTIYF.

This clone appeared once. V is TRBV7-2 and J is TRBJ1-4, with 8 bases lining up with TRBD1. The CDR3 loop spans 15 amino acids. The J segment lost 7 bases and the V segment lost 5 bases, leaving 9 bases of the junction unmatched. In germline, CDR1 is SGHTA, CDR2 FQGNSA. CDR3 nucleotides: TGTGCCAGCAGCCAACAGGGGGTACGAAGTGAAAAACTGTTTTTT. Translated, it gives CASSQQGVRSEKLFF. Drawing the rest from reference TRBV7-2 and TRBJ1-4, the complete variable domain is GAGVSQSPSNKVTEKGKDVELRCDPISGHTALYWYRQSLGQGLEFLIYFQGNSAPDKSGLPSDRFSAERTGGSVSTLTIQRTQQEDSAVYLCASSQQGVRSEKLFFGSGTQLSVL.

The chain carries TRBV28 and TRBJ1-2, with TRBD1 matching 8 bases. Per germline, CDR1 MDHEN and CDR2 SYDVKM. V was pared by 9 bases and J by 3 bases, with 9 bases of the junction left unmatched. This CDR3 contains 14 residues. The DNA of the CDR3 is TGTGCCAGTAGATCAGGGGGCGCCGACTATGGCTACACCTTC. Its translation: CASRSGGADYGYTF.

This clone was counted between two and nine times. The chain uses TRBV28 and TRBJ1-6, with 10 bases fitting TRBD1. V lost 6 bases to trimming and J lost 10 bases; unmatched junction nucleotides: 9. The CDR3 totals 15 residues. Germline lookup yields CDR1 MDHEN and CDR2 SYDVKM. DNA of the CDR3: TGTGCCAGCAGCCTGGACAGGGGGTTAGGGTCACCCCTCCACTTT. Translation: CASSLDRGLGSPLHF.

The chain employs TRBV19 and TRBJ1-5; TRBD1 matches at 10 bases. The CDR3 contains 15 residues. CDR1 LNHDA and CDR2 SQIVND come from the germline V gene (reference sequence). V shed 5 bases, J shed 2 bases, and the junction held 3 bases outside the gene matches. CDR3 bases: TGTGCCAGTAGTGTCGGGACAGGGGGCAATCAGCCCCAGCATTTT. Translated: CASSVGTGGNQPQHF.

The chain joins TRBV7-3 to TRBJ1-1; tentative D call: TRBD1 (5 bases). This CDR3 is 13 amino acids long. Germline V CDR1 and CDR2: SGHTA, FQGTGA. The ends were cut back, 1 base at V and 6 bases at J, with 9 bases in the middle. The CDR3 nucleotides are TGTGCCAGCAGCTTAATAGGGGCGCCTGAAGCTTTCTTT. Its translation: CASSLIGAPEAFF. The variable domain in full, with the rest retrieved from reference TRBV7-3 and TRBJ1-1, is GAGVSQTPSNKVTEKGKYVELRCDPISGHTALYWYRQSLGQGPEFLIYFQGTGAADDSGLPNDRFFAVRPEGSVSTLKIQRTERGDSAVYLCASSLIGAPEAFFGQGTRLTVV.

The chain is built from TRBV3-1 (or the pseudogene TRBV3-2) and TRBJ2-7; D is possibly TRBD1 (5 bases). Per germline, CDR1 LGHDT and CDR2 YNNKEL (reference sequence). Trimming cost V 1 base and J 3 bases, with 13 bases left between them. The CDR3 has 15 residues. The CDR3: CASSQVQGSYYEQYF. Written as DNA, the CDR3 is TGTGCCAGCAGCCAAGTTCAGGGTTCGTACTACGAGCAGTACTTC.

This chain connects TRBV14 to TRBJ1-1; D might be TRBD1 (6 bases). V lost 4 bases to trimming and J lost 3 bases, with 12 bases between them. From germline, CDR1 is SGHDN and CDR2 FVKESK. The CDR3 extends over 14 amino acids. The CDR3 bases are TGTGCCAGCAGCCTCCGACAGGCGCACACTGAAGCTTTCTTT. Translated, it gives CASSLRQAHTEAFF. Variable domain in full (rest from reference TRBV14 and TRBJ1-1): EAGVTQFPSHSVIEKGQTVTLRCDPISGHDNLYWYRRVMGKEIKFLLHFVKESKQDESGMPNNRFLAERTGGTYSTLKVQPAELEDSGVYFCASSLRQAHTEAFFGQGTRLTVV.

The V gene is TRBV4-2, the J gene TRBJ1-1; D remains ambiguous. The CDR3 runs 14 residues. Germline CDR1 and CDR2: LGHNA and YNFKEQ. Trimming stripped 1 base from V and 4 bases from J, with 10 bases between. CDR3 bases: TGTGCCAGCAGCCAAGGGTCGGGGAGCACTGAAGCTTTCTTT. Its translation is CASSQGSGSTEAFF.

The gene calls are TRBV12-5 and TRBJ1-2; 9 bases fit TRBD1. The V segment lost 1 base and the J segment 5 bases; nucleotides outside the gene matches: 8. CDR3 size: 16 residues. Germline loops: CDR1 LGHNT, CDR2 FRNRAP. CDR3 protein: CASGLGDRGGWYGYTF. DNA of the CDR3: TGTGCTAGTGGTTTGGGTGACAGGGGGGGATGGTATGGCTACACCTTC.

This chain connects TRBV3-1 (or the pseudogene TRBV3-2) to TRBJ1-5, with D uncertain. Trimming removed 1 base from V and 3 bases from J, with 4 bases in between. Germline V gene lookup returns CDR1 LGHDT and CDR2 YNNKEL (reference sequence). The CDR3 is 13 amino acids. DNA of the CDR3: TGTGCCAGCAGCCAAGTTCTCAATCAGCCCCAGCATTTT. Encoded protein: CASSQVLNQPQHF.

The V and J genes are TRBV28 and TRBJ2-6; TRBD1 matches 9 bases. Losses at the gene ends were 5 bases for V and 1 base for J; bases not matched to a gene: 9. This CDR3 spans 18 amino acids. Looked up from germline, CDR1 is MDHEN and CDR2 is SYDVKM. The CDR3 loop reads CASSPTGTGTSGANVLTF. The CDR3 nucleotides are TGTGCCAGCAGTCCGACCGGGACAGGGACGTCTGGGGCCAACGTCCTGACTTTC.

This clone was picked up one time. This chain connects TRBV19 to TRBJ1-5; possibly TRBD1 for D (6 bases). The CDR3 runs to 15 residues. The V end lost 3 bases, the J end lost 2 bases, and 11 bases lay between the germline ends. CDR1 is LNHDA and CDR2 is SQIVND in the germline V gene (reference sequence). For the CDR3, the DNA is TGTGCCAGTAGTATTACTCCAGGGGGCAATCAGCCCCAGCATTTT. Encoded protein: CASSITPGGNQPQHF.

The rearrangement links TRBV5-1 to TRBJ2-1; a weak D match, TRBD1 (5 bases). The CDR3 contains 17 residues. Germline V gene data show CDR1 as SGHRS and CDR2 as YFSETQ. Trimming left V 0 bases short and J 0 bases short, with 13 bases between. In DNA form, the CDR3 reads TGCGCCAGCAGCTTGGCAACTGACAGCCGCTCCTACAATGAGCAGTTCTTC. The encoded protein is CASSLATDSRSYNEQFF.

This chain connects TRBV6-5 to TRBJ1-1; 8 positions agree with TRBD1. V lost 6 bases and J lost 3; bases outside the gene matches: 9. The CDR3 is 15 amino acids. The germline V gene encodes CDR1 MNHEY and CDR2 SVGAGI. The CDR3 sequence is CASRWDRTAHTEAFF. CDR3 in DNA: TGTGCCAGCAGATGGGACAGGACGGCGCACACTGAAGCTTTCTTT.

The chain combines TRBV4-2 with TRBJ1-2; no reliable D call. V lost 0 bases to trimming and J lost 2 bases, with 7 bases between them. The germline CDR1 and CDR2 sequences are LGHNA and YNFKEQ. The CDR3 consists of 14 residues. The CDR3 nucleotides read TGTGCCAGCAGCCAAGACTACAGAAACTATGGCTACACCTTC. This translates into CASSQDYRNYGYTF.

This clone was seen a handful of times. V gene TRBV2 combines with J gene TRBJ2-3; D is possibly TRBD2 (5 bases). Trimming took 4 bases from V and 4 from J, leaving 12 bases between them. This CDR3 has 14 residues. Germline V lookup: CDR1 SNHLY, CDR2 FYNNEI. CDR3 loop: CASSAGSGADTQYF. CDR3 sequence (DNA): TGTGCCAGCAGTGCTGGGTCCGGGGCAGATACGCAGTATTTT.

The rearrangement links TRBV28 to TRBJ1-2, with TRBD1 as a possible D gene (6 bases). The germline V gene encodes CDR1 MDHEN and CDR2 SYDVKM. The CDR3 covers 15 residues. The ends were cut back, 5 bases at V and 4 bases at J, with 17 bases in the middle. In DNA form, the CDR3 reads TGTGCCAGCAGTCCCCCTAGGGGACAAGCCTATGGCTACACCTTC. Its translation is CASSPPRGQAYGYTF.

This clone was picked up one time. The V and J genes are TRBV6-6 and TRBJ1-4; D unresolved. Trimming stripped 2 bases from V and 5 bases from J, with 9 bases between. This CDR3 is built from 14 residues. The germline gives CDR1 MNHNY, CDR2 SVGAGI (reference sequence). Written as DNA, the CDR3 is TGTGCCAGCAGTTACGGGGAGTCAAATGAAAAACTGTTTTTT. Translation gives CASSYGESNEKLFF.

The chain combines TRBV27 with TRBJ1-1, with 7 bases aligning to TRBD1. V lost 3 bases, J lost 0 bases, and 7 bases stayed unmatched. Germline assignment: CDR1 MNHEY and CDR2 SMNVEV (reference sequence). This CDR3 comprises 16 residues. The CDR3 nucleotides read TGTGCCAGCAGTTTGCGATTTACAGGGGTGAACACTGAAGCTTTCTTT. Residues: CASSLRFTGVNTEAFF.

This rearrangement joins TRBV19 to TRBJ2-5, with 10 bases matching TRBD1. Trimming took 5 bases from V and 5 from J; bases not matched to a gene: 5. Germline loops: CDR1 LNHDA, CDR2 SQIVND (reference sequence). The CDR3 is 14 residues long. CDR3 residues: CASSVTGGLETQYF. CDR3 coding DNA: TGTGCCAGTAGTGTGACAGGGGGCCTCGAGACCCAGTACTTC.

The CDR3 sequence: CASSIRGISGTEAFF. DNA for the CDR3: TGTGCCAGCTCAATTCGAGGTATCTCGGGCACTGAAGCTTTCTTT. This rearrangement joins TRBV18 to TRBJ1-1; no reliable D call. Trimming took off 5 bases at V and 4 bases at J, with 17 bases between the two ends. Germline V gene lookup returns CDR1 KGHSH and CDR2 LQKENI. CDR3 length: 15 residues.